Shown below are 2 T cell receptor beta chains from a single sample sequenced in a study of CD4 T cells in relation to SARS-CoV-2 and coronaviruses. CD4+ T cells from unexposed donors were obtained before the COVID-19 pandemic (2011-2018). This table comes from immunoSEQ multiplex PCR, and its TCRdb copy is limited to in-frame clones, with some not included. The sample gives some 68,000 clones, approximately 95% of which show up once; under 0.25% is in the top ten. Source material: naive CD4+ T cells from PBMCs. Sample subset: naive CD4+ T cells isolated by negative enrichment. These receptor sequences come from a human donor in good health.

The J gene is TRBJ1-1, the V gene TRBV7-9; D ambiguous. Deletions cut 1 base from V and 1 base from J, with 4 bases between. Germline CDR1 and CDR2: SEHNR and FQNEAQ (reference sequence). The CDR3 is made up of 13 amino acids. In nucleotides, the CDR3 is TGTGCCAGCAGCTTAGGTTCGAACACTGAAGCTTTCTTT. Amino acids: CASSLGSNTEAFF. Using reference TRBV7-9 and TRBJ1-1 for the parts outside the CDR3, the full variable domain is DTGVSQNPRHKITKRGQNVTFRCDPISEHNRLYWYRQTLGQGPEFLTYFQNEAQLEKSRLLSDRFSAERPKGSFSTLEIQRTEQGDSAMYLCASSLGSNTEAFFGQGTRLTVV.

The CDR3 spells CASRLEGGGYSRYEQYF. The CDR3 DNA reads as TGTGCAAGTCGCTTAGAAGGGGGGGGCTACTCAAGGTACGAGCAGTACTTC. The chain carries TRBV12-2 and TRBJ2-7; TRBD2 is the table's D call and was not checked against the DNA. TRBV12-2 has pseudogene status. CDR3 size: 17 residues.